Sequencing of this T cell receptor beta chain was carried out in a study of beta chain features in type 1 diabetes. Across the study: Patients shared similar age, gender and cell yields with healthy donors. Study results and limitations: Patients with type 1 diabetes carried fewer insertions and had more deletions at their VDJ junctions. Shorter templates may be favored by PCR, equally so in patients and controls.

CDR1 and CDR2 from the germline V gene are MNHNS and SASEGT. The junction had 4 bases not matched to a gene; V was cut back by 3 bases and J by 9 bases. The CDR3 has 13 residues. Isolated RNA was reverse transcribed in full, so expressed TCRB transcripts were sequenced. The protocol was immunoSEQ multiplex PCR, while the TCRdb copy is restricted to in-frame clones and leaves out a portion. The sample holds about 250,000 clones, 12% to 15% seen once. This clone was counted between two and nine times. Antigen unknown. The clonotype comes from a woman in her forties in good health. The chain joins TRBV6-1 to TRBJ1-5, with 8 bases fitting TRBD1. Sequencing was carried out using naive CD4+ T cells from blood. The CDR3 loop is CASSEDRVRPQHF. The CDR3 region has the DNA TGTGCCAGCAGTGAGGACAGGGTGAGGCCCCAGCATTTT.